This T cell receptor beta chain was captured in a study of beta chain features in type 1 diabetes. Points from the study as a whole: All four CD4+ subsets from Type 1 diabetes patients carried moderately but significantly shorter TCRB CDR3s.

In regard to this clone: Its specificity is not known.

CDR1 and CDR2 (germline): MNHNY, SVGAGI (reference sequence). CDR3 size: 14 residues. After removal of 6 bases from V and 6 bases from J, the junction contained 9 bases not matched to a gene. Expressed TCRB transcripts were sequenced because the isolated RNA had all been reverse transcribed beforehand. Measured with immunoSEQ multiplex PCR; TCRdb has only the in-frame clones, and not every one. Counted here are about 640,000 clones, 9.5% to 15% occurring once; the ten biggest clones make up approximately 0.11%. Material for sequencing was naive CD4+ T cells from blood. V and J are TRBV6-6 and TRBJ1-2; TRBD1 aligns across 8 bases. This TCR derives from a man aged 25-40 years with type 1 diabetes. The CDR3 spells CASSPKTGDNGYTF. CDR3 coding DNA: TGTGCCAGCAGCCCTAAGACAGGGGATAATGGCTACACCTTC.